This TCR beta chain originates from a study of OX40 agonist ivuxolimab in advanced cancers. Study context: Participants averaged approximately 65 years of age (range about 23 to 79) and were around 80% male.

Study-wide results and limits: Relative to CD4+ cells, CD8+ T cells on average had more expanded clones.

CDR3 length: 13 amino acids. To note about this clone: Its antigen is unidentified.

The assay was immunoSEQ multiplex PCR, and TCRdb's table has in-frame clones only and misses some. The table records fewer than 85,000 clones, 75% to 80% of them present only once. Baseline was the first blood sampling point, followed by cycle 4 day 1 and cycle 7 day 1. The chain is built from TRBV21-1 and TRBJ2-2; the table's D call, TRBD2, has no DNA check behind it. TRBV21-1 is a pseudogene locus. This material consisted of CD4+ or CD8+ T cells sorted from blood, taken in a trial of the OX40 agonist ivuxolimab. This TCR came from an adult with an advanced solid tumor such as melanoma, head and neck, liver or kidney cancer. The CDR3 spells CASSKGVNGELFF. The CDR3 DNA reads as TGTGCCAGCAGCAAAGGCGTTAACGGGGAGCTGTTTTTT.